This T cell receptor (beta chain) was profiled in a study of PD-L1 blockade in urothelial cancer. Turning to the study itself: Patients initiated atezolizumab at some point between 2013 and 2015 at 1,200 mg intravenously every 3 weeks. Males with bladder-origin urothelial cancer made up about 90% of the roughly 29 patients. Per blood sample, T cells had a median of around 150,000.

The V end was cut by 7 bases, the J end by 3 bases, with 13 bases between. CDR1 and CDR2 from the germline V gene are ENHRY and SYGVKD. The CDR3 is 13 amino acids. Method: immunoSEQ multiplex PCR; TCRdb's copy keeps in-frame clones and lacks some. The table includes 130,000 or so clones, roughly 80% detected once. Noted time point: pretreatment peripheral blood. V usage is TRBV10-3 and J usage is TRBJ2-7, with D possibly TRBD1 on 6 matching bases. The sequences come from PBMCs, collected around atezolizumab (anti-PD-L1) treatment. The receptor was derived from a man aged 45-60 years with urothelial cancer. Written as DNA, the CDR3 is TGTGCCATCAAGGGGGACGGCGGCTACGAGCAGTACTTC. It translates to CAIKGDGGYEQYF.